Given below is one T cell receptor beta chain in context. Its specificity is not known. The identical CDR3 is also encoded by other nucleotide sequences in the sample. Sequenced by immunoSEQ multiplex PCR; TCRdb stores in-frame clones only, minus some. The table records 45,000 to 60,000 clones, 92% of them present only once. The record originates from a study of graft-versus-host responses after intestinal transplantation. On the study more broadly: Uniformly, recipients were administered anti-thymocyte globulin induction with subsequent tacrolimus and steroids for about 3 years.

Overall study results and limits: GvH clones occurred in recipient marrow; some first appeared in ileum or blood. Allograft graft-versus-host to host-versus-graft clonal ratios ran high in patients with graft-donor T cell macrochimerism. Early after transplant, HvG clones declined as circulating GvH clones peaked.

The CDR3 consists of 14 residues. In germline, CDR1 is LNHDA, CDR2 SQIVND (reference sequence). With 4 bases removed from V and 1 base from J, the gap between germline ends came to 7 bases. The source was unstimulated CD4+ T cells sorted from spleen or lymph node cells, collected before transplant. This TCR derives from a human donor who was the organ donor for an intestinal transplant. The chain uses TRBV19 and TRBJ2-2; TRBD2 might be the D (5 bases). CDR3 sequence (DNA): TGTGCCAGTAGTACCAGCGGGAACACCGGGGAGCTGTTTTTT. Translated, it gives CASSTSGNTGELFF.